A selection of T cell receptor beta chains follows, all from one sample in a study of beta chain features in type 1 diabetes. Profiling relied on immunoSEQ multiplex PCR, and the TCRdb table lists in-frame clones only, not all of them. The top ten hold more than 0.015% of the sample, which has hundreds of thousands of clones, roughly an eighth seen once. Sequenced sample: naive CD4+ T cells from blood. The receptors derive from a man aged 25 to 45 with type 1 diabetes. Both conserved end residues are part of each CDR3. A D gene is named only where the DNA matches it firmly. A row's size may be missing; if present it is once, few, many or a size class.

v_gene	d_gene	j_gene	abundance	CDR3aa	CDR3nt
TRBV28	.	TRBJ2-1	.	CASSLGSAQSYNEQFF	TGTGCCAGCAGTTTGGGGAGCGCACAGTCCTACAATGAGCAGTTCTTC
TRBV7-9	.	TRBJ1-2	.	CASSRPSQGNYGYTF	TGTGCCAGCAGCCGGCCCTCTCAGGGGAACTATGGCTACACCTTC
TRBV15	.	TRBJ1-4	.	CATSRDPGDEKLFF	TGTGCCACCAGCAGAGATCCAGGGGACGAAAAACTGTTTTTT
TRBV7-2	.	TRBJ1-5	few	CASSLSVSNQPQHF	TGTGCCAGCAGCTTATCGGTTAGCAATCAGCCCCAGCATTTT
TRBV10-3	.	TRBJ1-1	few	CAALSGAMNTEAFF	TGTGCCGCCCTATCGGGAGCCATGAACACTGAAGCTTTCTTT
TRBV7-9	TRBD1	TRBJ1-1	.	CASSLPDRGTEAFF	TGTGCCAGCAGCTTGCCCGACAGGGGCACTGAAGCTTTCTTT
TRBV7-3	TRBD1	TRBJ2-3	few	CASSSDRGTDTQYF	TGTGCCAGCAGCTCGGACAGGGGCACAGATACGCAGTATTTT
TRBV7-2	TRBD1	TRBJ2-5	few	CASSSRQGAVETQYF	TGTGCCAGCAGCTCCAGACAGGGGGCGGTGGAGACCCAGTACTTC
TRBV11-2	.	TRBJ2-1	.	CASSLDPRANEQFF	TGTGCCAGCAGCTTAGACCCTCGCGCAAATGAGCAGTTCTTC
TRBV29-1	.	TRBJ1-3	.	CSVARGSGNTIYF	TGCAGCGTTGCAAGGGGCTCTGGAAACACCATATATTTT
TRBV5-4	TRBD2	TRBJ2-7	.	CASSLGAGGVGQYF	TGTGCCAGCAGCCTCGGAGCGGGAGGAGTCGGGCAGTACTTC
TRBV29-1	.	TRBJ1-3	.	CSASREVALSGNTIYF	TGCAGCGCCAGCAGGGAAGTGGCCCTCTCTGGAAACACCATATATTTT
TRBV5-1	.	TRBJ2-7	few	CASSLGPVNYEQYF	TGCGCCAGCAGCTTGGGTCCAGTAAACTACGAGCAGTACTTC